The next 22 T cell receptor beta chains were all read from a single sample in a study of T-cell memory formation after mild COVID-19. TCRdb processed the 5' RACE reads anew with MiXCR; each CDR3 protein has one entry. The sample holds tens of thousands of distinct CDR3 sequences, approximately 6.8% seen once. Material for sequencing was PBMCs or a T cell subset sorted from them (not recorded which). All receptors derive from a young man who had mild COVID-19 (a few samples of this study predate the infection). Cell type and time point are not known.

This clonotype has only a few counts. CDR3 DNA: TGTGCCAGCAGCCAGGGAGAGGGGGAGACCCAGTACTTC. It is translated as CASSQGEGETQYF. The V gene is TRBV3-1, the J gene TRBJ2-5; D may match TRBD1 or TRBD2 (5 bases each). The CDR3 is 13 amino acids. Germline V gene sequence: CDR1 LGHDT, CDR2 YNNKEL (reference sequence). V was cut by 3 bases and J by 5 bases, with 10 bases left in between.

The sample holds many counts of this clonotype. The chain joins TRBV6-5 to TRBJ2-5, with no clear D. Trimming shortened V by 1 base and J by 5 bases, and 8 bases separated the two germline ends. This CDR3 comprises 13 residues. Germline assignment: CDR1 MNHEY and CDR2 SVGAGI. The CDR3 reads CASSYFFGETQYF. In DNA, the CDR3 is TGTGCCAGCAGTTACTTTTTCGGGGAGACCCAGTACTTC.

The rearrangement uses TRBV18 and TRBJ2-3; D perhaps matches TRBD2 (6 bases). The germline CDR1 and CDR2 sequences are KGHSH and LQKENI. The V end lost 3 bases, the J end lost 1 base, and 8 bases lay between the germline ends. The CDR3 totals 14 residues. The CDR3 DNA reads as TGTGCCAGCTCACCCGCGGGGCGCACAGATACGCAGTATTTT. Encoded protein: CASSPAGRTDTQYF.

This clonotype showed up just a few times. The rearrangement links TRBV6-4 to TRBJ2-5; D could derive from TRBD1 or TRBD2 (5 bases each). Germline-derived CDR1 and CDR2 are MRHNA and SNTAGT. This CDR3 contains 13 residues. V lost 4 bases and J lost 4, with 10 bases in between. The CDR3 sequence: CASSVLRGETQYF. The CDR3 DNA follows: TGTGCCAGCAGTGTTTTGAGGGGAGAGACCCAGTACTTC.

CDR3 residues: CAIAETARPLAGSYNEQFF. DNA of the CDR3: TGTGCCATCGCGGAGACCGCAAGACCTTTGGCTGGCTCCTACAATGAGCAGTTCTTC. V is TRBV10-3 and J is TRBJ2-1; no clear D. CDR3 length: 19 residues. Germline loops: CDR1 ENHRY, CDR2 SYGVKD. V gave up 8 bases and J gave up 0 bases, with 26 bases separating them.

This rearrangement joins TRBV5-1 to TRBJ1-5; a weak D match, TRBD1 (5 bases). Germline V lookup: CDR1 SGHRS, CDR2 YFSETQ. The CDR3 covers 13 residues. The V end lost 0 bases, the J end lost 6 bases, and 7 bases lay between the germline ends. This CDR3 reads CASSLEGSQPQHF. The CDR3 DNA follows: TGCGCCAGCAGCTTGGAGGGGAGTCAGCCCCAGCATTTT. Full variable domain (remainder filled in from reference TRBV5-1 and TRBJ1-5): KAGVTQTPRYLIKTRGQQVTLSCSPISGHRSVSWYQQTPGQGLQFLFEYFSETQRNKGNFPGRFSGRQFSNSRSEMNVSTLELGDSALYLCASSLEGSQPQHFGDGTRLSIL.

This clonotype was recorded a few times. This sequence joins TRBV2 and TRBJ2-3; 10 bases agree with TRBD1. The length of the CDR3 is 14 residues. V was clipped by 8 bases and J by 3 bases; unmatched bases: 5. Germline V gene sequence: CDR1 SNHLY, CDR2 FYNNEI. The CDR3 loop reads CASVWDRGTDTQYF. CDR3 coding DNA: TGTGCCAGCGTCTGGGACAGGGGTACAGATACGCAGTATTTT. Filled out from reference TRBV2 and TRBJ2-3, the complete variable domain reads EPEVTQTPSHQVTQMGQEVILRCVPISNHLYFYWYRQILGQKVEFLVSFYNNEISEKSEIFDDQFSVERPDGSNFTLKIRSTKLEDSAMYFCASVWDRGTDTQYFGPGTRLTVL.

This clonotype appeared many times. The chain is built from TRBV7-2 and TRBJ1-4; the D is unclear. Germline CDR1 reads SGHTA; CDR2 reads FQGNSA. The CDR3 runs 15 residues. Trimming shortened V by 5 bases and J by 3 bases, and 13 bases separated the two germline ends. CDR3 in amino acids: CASSPHGTANEKLFF. DNA for the CDR3: TGTGCCAGCAGCCCACACGGCACCGCTAATGAAAAACTGTTTTTT.

This chain uses TRBV7-2 with TRBJ2-3; D may be TRBD1 or TRBD2 (6 bases each). Germline V lookup: CDR1 SGHTA, CDR2 FQGNSA. This CDR3 is 14 amino acids long. V was cut by 7 bases and J by 2 bases, with 13 bases left in between. CDR3 DNA: TGTGCCAGCAACGCGGGACAAATCACAGATACGCAGTATTTT. Protein: CASNAGQITDTQYF.

The CDR3 here is CASSPSGGEDNEQFF. The CDR3 bases are TGCGCCAGCAGCCCGAGCGGGGGTGAGGACAATGAGCAGTTCTTC. The V gene is TRBV23-1, the J gene TRBJ2-1; 8 bases match TRBD2. TRBV23-1 is sorted into the ORF group, with uncertain function. The CDR3 spans 15 residues. The V gene end was trimmed by 6 bases and the J gene end by 5 bases; junction bases not matched to a gene: 9.

This chain uses TRBV7-2 with TRBJ1-2; 8 nucleotides agree with TRBD1. Per germline, CDR1 SGHTA and CDR2 FQGNSA. The V gene end was trimmed by 5 bases and the J gene end by 4 bases; junction bases not matched to a gene: 12. This CDR3 contains 16 residues. The CDR3 DNA follows: TGTGCCAGCAGCAAAACGCAGGGGGCGGTGGGCTATGGCTACACCTTC. Translation: CASSKTQGAVGYGYTF.

This sequence joins TRBV27 and TRBJ2-3; no clear D gene. CDR3 length equals 16 residues. The V gene's germline CDR1 is MNHEY and CDR2 SMNVEV (reference sequence). The V and J ends lost 0 bases and 0 bases respectively, with 10 bases between them. CDR3 in amino acids: CASSLSLAASTDTQYF. The DNA of the CDR3 is TGTGCCAGCAGTTTATCATTGGCAGCTAGCACAGATACGCAGTATTTT.

The chain employs TRBV7-2 and TRBJ1-6; weak D call: TRBD1 (5 bases). V was clipped by 6 bases and J by 0 bases, with 12 bases between them. CDR1 and CDR2 from the germline V gene are SGHTA and FQGNSA. The CDR3 spans 16 residues. CDR3 loop: CASRLTRGSYNSPLHF. In DNA form, the CDR3 reads TGTGCCAGCAGACTCACAAGGGGCTCCTATAATTCACCCCTCCACTTT.

This clonotype has just a few counts. V usage is TRBV5-1 and J usage is TRBJ2-2, with D possibly being TRBD1 or TRBD2 (6 bases each). The V end was cut by 1 base, the J end by 6 bases, with 16 bases between. The CDR3 totals 16 residues. The germline gives CDR1 SGHRS, CDR2 YFSETQ. The CDR3 sequence: CASSLTGTRRAGELFF. For the CDR3, the DNA is TGCGCCAGCAGCTTGACCGGGACAAGGAGGGCCGGGGAGCTGTTTTTT. The full variable domain, its missing parts supplied by reference TRBV5-1 and TRBJ2-2, is KAGVTQTPRYLIKTRGQQVTLSCSPISGHRSVSWYQQTPGQGLQFLFEYFSETQRNKGNFPGRFSGRQFSNSRSEMNVSTLELGDSALYLCASSLTGTRRAGELFFGEGSRLTVL.

The genes are TRBV5-1 and TRBJ2-5, with D uncertain. From germline, CDR1 is SGHRS and CDR2 YFSETQ. Trimming removed 5 bases at V and 2 bases at J, with 4 bases between. The CDR3 extends over 11 amino acids. The CDR3 region is CASRHQETQYF. The CDR3 DNA reads TGCGCCAGCAGGCATCAAGAGACCCAGTACTTC.

This clonotype was observed at least ten times. The gene calls are TRBV6-5 and TRBJ2-7; D may match TRBD1 or TRBD2 (6 bases each). Germline CDR1 MNHEY, CDR2 SVGAGI. The CDR3 runs to 16 residues. The V gene lost 0 bases and the J gene lost 2 bases, with 14 bases spanning the gap. CDR3 amino acids: CASSYSELGGTYEQYF. Here the CDR3 DNA reads TGTGCCAGCAGTTACTCGGAGCTAGGGGGGACCTACGAGCAGTACTTC.

Comment on this clonotype: One end of the junction varies from germline; a read error may be responsible. The rearrangement links TRBV4-1 to TRBJ2-1; D gene unclear. The CDR3 consists of 16 residues. Germline loops: CDR1 MGHRA, CDR2 YSYEKL. The CDR3 sequence: CASIQVSVAARGEQFF. The CDR3 DNA is TGCGCCAGCATCCAAGTTTCTGTCGCCGCTCGAGGCGAGCAGTTCTTC.

This clonotype is labeled medium-sized (0.01 to 0.1%). V and J are TRBV6-2 or TRBV6-3 and TRBJ2-6; possibly TRBD1 for D (5 bases). This CDR3 has 14 residues. Trimming removed 8 bases at V and 0 bases at J, with 8 bases between. Germline V gene lookup returns CDR1 MNHEY and CDR2 SVGEGT. The chain's CDR3 is CASFQGSGANVLTF. The DNA of the CDR3 is TGTGCCAGCTTCCAGGGCTCTGGGGCCAACGTCCTGACTTTC.

Details on this clonotype: At one of its ends the junction is not consistent with the germline gene, which may arise from a read error. V usage is TRBV27 and J usage is TRBJ2-7, with D possibly matching TRBD1 (6 bases). Germline assignment: CDR1 MNHEY and CDR2 SMNVEV (reference sequence). CDR3 length: 12 residues. The CDR3 here is CASSTQGRIPSF. The CDR3 nucleotides are TGTGCCAGCAGTACACAGGGAAGGATTCCCTCCTTC.

The chain recombines TRBV7-2 with TRBJ2-7; TRBD1 agrees at 8 bases. Looked up from germline, CDR1 is SGHTA and CDR2 is FQGNSA. CDR3 length: 15 amino acids. V dropped 5 bases and J dropped 0; count of bases not matched to a gene: 6. CDR3 DNA: TGTGCCAGCAGCGCCGGACAGGGTACCTCCTACGAGCAGTACTTC. Protein sequence: CASSAGQGTSYEQYF.

The chain combines TRBV7-9 with TRBJ2-1; possibly TRBD1 for D (5 bases). CDR3 length: 13 residues. Germline CDR1 reads SEHNR; CDR2 reads FQNEAQ (reference sequence). Trimming took 3 bases from V and 8 from J, leaving 11 bases between them. For the CDR3, the DNA is TGTGCCAGCAGCTTTAGTGGGGCGGATGAGCAGTTCTTC. Translated, it gives CASSFSGADEQFF.

This clonotype was observed a handful of times. The chain employs TRBV5-6 and TRBJ2-5; unclear D gene. The CDR3 is 12 amino acids. Trimming took off 4 bases at V and 5 bases at J, with 9 bases between the two ends. Germline values: CDR1 SGHDT, CDR2 YYEEEE. DNA for the CDR3: TGTGCCAGCAGCCCACTACGGGAGACCCAGTACTTC. As protein: CASSPLRETQYF.